This TCR beta chain was found in a study of cytomegalovirus exposure and HLA in healthy donors. For the study at large: From HLA-typed donors, an early data release held tens of millions of unique TCRs.

Broader study findings: Productive rates of about 90% or about 30% were seen for most TCR beta V segments in an earlier analysis. The HLA-A and HLA-B alleles of most subjects were reportedly predicted accurately from TCR beta sequences. Researchers counted around 170 TCR beta chains as cytomegalovirus-associated.

Per the germline V gene, CDR1 is SEHNR and CDR2 is FQNEAQ (reference sequence). V was clipped by 1 base and J by 4 bases; unmatched bases: 6. This CDR3 has 15 amino acids. About this clone itself: Its antigen is as yet unknown.

Use of 60 Vbeta and 13 Jbeta primers characterized the PCR. The repertoire was sequenced with immunoSEQ multiplex PCR; TCRdb's copy has only in-frame clones and lacks some. Of 150,000 to 200,000 clones in the sample, roughly 79% are singletons; the top ten hold approximately 2%. The sample consisted of PBMCs. The sequence was obtained from a man aged 25 to 40 in good health and CMV-seronegative. The chain couples TRBV7-9 to TRBJ2-7; 8 bases line up with TRBD2. The CDR3 coding sequence is TGTGCCAGCAGCTTAGGGTCTAGCGGGCAATACGAGCAGTACTTC. It encodes CASSLGSSGQYEQYF.